The sequence of this TCR beta chain was determined in a study of Graves' ophthalmopathy and Graves' hyperthyroidism. About this clonotype itself: Its specificity is unknown. Since the CDR3 does not end with the conserved phenylalanine or tryptophan, this likely comes from a read error. It is unclear where the CDR3 begins or ends on the DNA, so no DNA is shown, and the CDR3 is as TCRdb lists it.

Germline loops: CDR1 MGHRA, CDR2 YSYEKL. Termini included, the CDR3 measures 8 amino acids. General study points: For predicting ophthalmopathy progression, the model had about 64% sensitivity and 72% to 75% specificity. Ophthalmopathy and stable hyperthyroidism were discriminated by a 13-signature model, with 85% to 90% sensitivity and about 76% specificity.

TCR beta CDR3 amplification used RNA transcripts. RT-PCR with HTBI primers came first, then second-round multiplex PCR. TCRdb used MiXCR to reprocess the multiplex PCR reads, holding one entry per CDR3 protein. The sample has almost 750,000 distinct CDR3 sequences, 35% to 50% seen once. Ophthalmopathy-affected donors exhibited moderate-to-severe activity, CAS ≥3, NOSPECS ≥4, and duration under 3 months. Certain patients were not enrolled. These were patients with other autoimmune diseases, uncontrolled infections, pregnancy or lactation. The sequence was collected from an adult man with Graves' ophthalmopathy. Sequencing was performed on peripheral blood. This sequence joins TRBV4-1 and TRBJ2-7. This chain's CDR3 is CASSHPLT.